Following are 32 T cell receptor beta chains from one sample sequenced in a study of shared clonotypes between healthy human individuals. Sequencing used immunoSEQ multiplex PCR; TCRdb keeps in-frame clones, though not all of them. The data show more than 2 million clones, 85% to 95% seen once. Cells designated naive CD8 were CD45RO-negative and were positively selected for CCR7, with terminally differentiated effector memory CD45RA+ cells excluded. The sequencing input was naive CD8+ T cells from PBMCs. These receptors came from a man aged 18 to 35 in good health. Some clones in this sample may be carry-over from other donors' samples.

This sequence joins TRBV11-2 and TRBJ2-1; D may correspond to TRBD1 or TRBD2 (5 bases each). CDR3 length: 17 residues. CDR1 and CDR2 (germline): SGHAT, FQNNGV. V gave up 1 base and J gave up 3 bases, with 16 bases separating them. The CDR3 DNA sequence: TGTGCCAGCAGCTTAGCTTTCGAGGGGTTCTACTACAATGAGCAGTTCTTC. This codes for CASSLAFEGFYYNEQFF.

This chain links TRBV5-8 with TRBJ2-2, with a weak D call TRBD2 (5 bases). V gave up 1 base and J gave up 5 bases, with 15 bases separating them. The CDR3 totals 16 residues. CDR1 is SGHTS, CDR2 YDEGEE, per germline. CDR3 in amino acids: CASSLFGEMRTGELFF. The DNA for the CDR3 is TGTGCCAGCAGCTTGTTTGGGGAGATGAGGACCGGGGAGCTGTTTTTT. The variable domain in full, completed from reference TRBV5-8 and TRBJ2-2, reads EAGVTQSPTHLIKTRGQQATLRCSPISGHTSVYWYQQALGLGLQFLLWYDEGEERNRGNFPPRFSGRQFPNYSSELNVNALELEDSALYLCASSLFGEMRTGELFFGEGSRLTVL.

The V gene is TRBV5-1, the J gene TRBJ2-1; tentative D call: TRBD2 (5 bases). This CDR3 has 16 residues. Trimming pared 4 bases from V and 0 bases from J, leaving 14 bases between. In germline, CDR1 is SGHRS, CDR2 YFSETQ. In DNA, the CDR3 is TGCGCCAGCAGCCGCGACTATTCGAGCTCCTACAATGAGCAGTTCTTC. Residues: CASSRDYSSSYNEQFF.

The chain couples TRBV4-1 to TRBJ2-3, with 12 bases fitting TRBD2. The germline V gene encodes CDR1 MGHRA and CDR2 YSYEKL. The CDR3 runs to 18 residues. Trimming took 0 bases from V and 2 from J; bases not matched to a gene: 6. CDR3 sequence (DNA): TGCGCCAGCAGCCAAGATCACCTAGCGGGAGGGCCCACAGATACGCAGTATTTT. Protein sequence: CASSQDHLAGGPTDTQYF.

This clone has more than one count but fewer than ten. This chain links TRBV7-9 with TRBJ1-2; 9 bases fit TRBD1. V shed 4 bases and J 6 bases; nucleotides not matched to a gene: 6. CDR1 and CDR2 (germline): SEHNR, FQNEAQ (reference sequence). The CDR3 has 14 amino acids. The CDR3 loop is CASSWGQGWDGYTF. The CDR3 nucleotides read TGTGCCAGCAGCTGGGGACAGGGATGGGATGGCTACACCTTC. The variable domain in full, with the rest retrieved from reference TRBV7-9 and TRBJ1-2, is DTGVSQNPRHKITKRGQNVTFRCDPISEHNRLYWYRQTLGQGPEFLTYFQNEAQLEKSRLLSDRFSAERPKGSFSTLEIQRTEQGDSAMYLCASSWGQGWDGYTFGSGTRLTVV.

The V and J genes are TRBV6-1 and TRBJ1-2, with D unresolved. Trimming left V 2 bases short and J 2 bases short, with 6 bases between. Germline lookup yields CDR1 MNHNS and CDR2 SASEGT. This CDR3 region has 13 residues. CDR3 DNA: TGTGCCAGCAGTGAAACCGCGAACTATGGCTACACCTTC. Protein product: CASSETANYGYTF.

The chain carries TRBV27 and TRBJ2-1; D might be TRBD2 (6 bases). Trimming shortened V by 3 bases and J by 4 bases, and 10 bases separated the two germline ends. The CDR3 covers 14 residues. Germline V gene data show CDR1 as MNHEY and CDR2 as SMNVEV (reference sequence). The CDR3 DNA reads as TGTGCCAGCAGTTTCCCCGGGGGTTACAATGAGCAGTTCTTC. Its translation: CASSFPGGYNEQFF.

The chain joins TRBV13 to TRBJ2-1; TRBD1 matches at 9 bases. The CDR3 spans 15 residues. With V trimmed by 5 bases and J by 3 bases, 5 bases remained unmatched. Germline V CDR1 and CDR2: PRHDT, FYEKMQ (reference sequence). The CDR3 here is CASSTGGADYNEQFF. The CDR3 bases are TGTGCCAGCAGCACAGGGGGCGCGGACTACAATGAGCAGTTCTTC.

The chain recombines TRBV28 with TRBJ2-1, with D tentatively TRBD1 (5 bases). Trimming pared 4 bases from V and 9 bases from J, leaving 25 bases between. This CDR3 spans 17 amino acids. Germline V CDR1 and CDR2: MDHEN, SYDVKM. The CDR3 DNA reads TGTGCCAGCAGTTACCCCAGGGTAAAAGTTACGGATAGTGAGCAGTTCTTC. As protein: CASSYPRVKVTDSEQFF. Based on the CDR3 plus reference TRBV28 and TRBJ2-1, the full variable domain is DVKVTQSSRYLVKRTGEKVFLECVQDMDHENMFWYRQDPGLGLRLIYFSYDVKMKEKGDIPEGYSVSREKKERFSLILESASTNQTSMYLCASSYPRVKVTDSEQFFGPGTRLTVL.

CDR3 amino acids: CASSLVALAENTGELFF. The CDR3 DNA reads as TGCGCCAGCAGCTTGGTAGCCCTAGCGGAGAACACCGGGGAGCTGTTTTTT. The J gene is TRBJ2-2, the V gene TRBV5-1; the match to TRBD2 covers 7 bases. Losses at the gene ends were 0 bases for V and 1 base for J; bases not matched to a gene: 6. There are 17 residues in the CDR3. Germline loops: CDR1 SGHRS, CDR2 YFSETQ.

The rearrangement uses TRBV11-2 and TRBJ2-1; TRBD2 matches 13 bases. Germline-derived CDR1 and CDR2 are SGHAT and FQNNGV. The CDR3 extends over 16 amino acids. With 5 bases clipped from V and 6 bases from J, the junction kept 7 bases outside the gene matches. Here the CDR3 DNA reads TGTGCCAGCAGCCCCGGGGGACTAGCGGGATTCAATGAGCAGTTCTTC. Protein: CASSPGGLAGFNEQFF.

This CDR3 is CASSTRQADTDTQYF. The CDR3, as DNA: TGTGCCAGCAGTACTAGACAGGCCGACACAGATACGCAGTATTTT. The chain uses TRBV27 and TRBJ2-3; D is possibly TRBD1 (6 bases). The germline V gene encodes CDR1 MNHEY and CDR2 SMNVEV (reference sequence). The CDR3 totals 15 residues. Trimming took off 5 bases at V and 2 bases at J, with 14 bases between the two ends.

V usage is TRBV27 and J usage is TRBJ1-4; TRBD1 might be the D (5 bases). Germline V gene lookup returns CDR1 MNHEY and CDR2 SMNVEV (reference sequence). CDR3 size: 17 residues. V was pared by 4 bases and J by 4 bases, with 19 bases between. The CDR3 spells CASSSLPILGRNEKLFF. The CDR3 bases are TGTGCCAGCAGTTCCCTACCCATTTTGGGGCGTAATGAAAAACTGTTTTTT.

The rearrangement uses TRBV28 and TRBJ1-3; D is unclear. The CDR3 length is 16 residues. V lost 2 bases and J 6 bases, leaving 17 bases between the germline ends. Germline loops: CDR1 MDHEN, CDR2 SYDVKM. The CDR3 reads CASSLRAPSGENTIYF. CDR3 DNA sequence: TGTGCCAGCAGTTTAAGGGCCCCCTCTGGTGAAAACACCATATATTTT.

Worth noting for this clone: Additional DNA sequences in this sample encode the identical CDR3. V usage is TRBV29-1 and J usage is TRBJ2-1; no firm D call. The CDR3 is 13 amino acids. Trimming took off 1 base at V and 2 bases at J, with 6 bases between the two ends. CDR1 and CDR2 (germline): SQVTM, ANQGSEA. The DNA for the CDR3 is TGCAGCGTTGAAGGGTTAACCTACAATGAGCAGTTCTTC. It codes for CSVEGLTYNEQFF.

This chain links TRBV7-6 with TRBJ1-3, with 7 bases fitting TRBD1. V shed 5 bases, J shed 0 bases, and the junction held 4 bases outside the gene matches. The CDR3 totals 15 residues. In germline, CDR1 is SGHVS, CDR2 FNYEAQ. The CDR3 region is CASSEDRNSGNTIYF. In DNA form, the CDR3 reads TGTGCCAGCAGCGAGGACAGGAACTCTGGAAACACCATATATTTT.

The chain carries TRBV27 and TRBJ1-1; 7 bases fit TRBD1. The CDR3 is 13 amino acids. The V gene's germline CDR1 is MNHEY and CDR2 SMNVEV (reference sequence). The V and J ends lost 8 bases and 0 bases, in that order; junction bases with no gene match: 3. This chain's CDR3 is CASAQGLNTEAFF. The CDR3 DNA reads as TGTGCCAGCGCACAGGGGTTGAACACTGAAGCTTTCTTT.

In this sample, this clone turned up once. The V call is TRBV6-4, the J call TRBJ2-1; the match to TRBD1 covers 7 bases. The CDR3 totals 15 residues. Germline CDR1 and CDR2: MRHNA and SNTAGT. The junction had 4 bases not matched to a gene; V was cut back by 5 bases and J by 0 bases. In DNA form, the CDR3 reads TGTGCCAGCAGTCCAGGGGGAAACTCCTACAATGAGCAGTTCTTC. This codes for CASSPGGNSYNEQFF.

The chain recombines TRBV19 with TRBJ2-6; no reliable D call. V was clipped by 1 base and J by 4 bases, with 5 bases between them. In germline, CDR1 is LNHDA, CDR2 SQIVND (reference sequence). CDR3 length: 14 residues. The CDR3 DNA reads TGTGCCAGTAGTATAGGGAACGGGGCCAACGTCCTGACTTTC. Translated: CASSIGNGANVLTF.

The chain recombines TRBV27 with TRBJ1-1, with unresolved D. The CDR3 length is 14 residues. Trimming pared 7 bases from V and 1 base from J, leaving 13 bases between. Per germline, CDR1 MNHEY and CDR2 SMNVEV (reference sequence). DNA of the CDR3: TGTGCCAGCAATCCCGGTAGAACGAACACTGAAGCTTTCTTT. It codes for CASNPGRTNTEAFF.

The V gene is TRBV6-1, the J gene TRBJ2-4; tentative D call: TRBD2 (5 bases). The CDR3 extends over 15 amino acids. V was trimmed by 8 bases and J by 0 bases, leaving 14 bases between them. The germline gives CDR1 MNHNS, CDR2 SASEGT. The CDR3 sequence is CASAGGLLAKNIQYF. In DNA, the CDR3 is TGTGCCAGCGCAGGCGGGCTTCTAGCCAAAAACATTCAGTACTTC.

This sequence joins TRBV5-6 and TRBJ2-7, with D perhaps given as TRBD1 or TRBD2 (5 bases each). The ends were cut back, 4 bases at V and 3 bases at J, with 14 bases in the middle. CDR1 and CDR2 (germline): SGHDT, YYEEEE. This CDR3 region has 14 residues. The CDR3 region has the DNA TGTGCCAGCAGCGAGGGACCCCAGGACTACGAGCAGTACTTC. It codes for CASSEGPQDYEQYF.

The rearrangement uses TRBV11-2 and TRBJ2-3, with 14 bases aligning to TRBD2. This CDR3 has 17 residues. Germline CDR1 reads SGHAT; CDR2 reads FQNNGV. The V segment lost 2 bases and the J segment 4 bases; nucleotides outside the gene matches: 5. CDR3 nucleotide sequence: TGTGCCAGCAGCTTACTGACTAGCGGGAGGGTACCAGATACGCAGTATTTT. Translated: CASSLLTSGRVPDTQYF.

This chain uses TRBV27 with TRBJ2-7; D is possibly TRBD1 or TRBD2 (7 bases each). Per the germline V gene, CDR1 is MNHEY and CDR2 is SMNVEV (reference sequence). V gave up 4 bases and J gave up 4 bases, with 17 bases separating them. The CDR3 has 15 amino acids. The CDR3 sequence is CASSYGRDRLYEQYF. CDR3 DNA sequence: TGTGCCAGCAGTTATGGGAGGGACAGACTTTACGAGCAGTACTTC.

The genes are TRBV13 and TRBJ2-3; tentatively, D is TRBD2 (5 bases). There are 15 residues in the CDR3. Between the trimmed V and J ends, which lost 0 bases and 5 bases, there was a span of 12 bases. Looked up from germline, CDR1 is PRHDT and CDR2 is FYEKMQ (reference sequence). The DNA of the CDR3 is TGTGCCAGCAGCTTAGGGGACTTTCCGGGAGATACGCAGTATTTT. Translating gives CASSLGDFPGDTQYF. Complete variable domain (other parts from reference TRBV13 and TRBJ2-3): AAGVIQSPRHLIKEKRETATLKCYPIPRHDTVYWYQQGPGQDPQFLISFYEKMQSDKGSIPDRFSAQQFSDYHSELNMSSLELGDSALYFCASSLGDFPGDTQYFGPGTRLTVL.

The rearrangement uses TRBV30 and TRBJ2-7; D is tentatively TRBD1 or TRBD2 (5 bases each). There are 14 residues in the CDR3. V lost 8 bases, J lost 6 bases, and 23 bases lay in between. The V gene's germline CDR1 is GTSNPN and CDR2 SVGIG (reference sequence). CDR3 nucleotide sequence: TGTGCCCGTGGGGGAGACCGGTGGTCTGGCGAGCAGTACTTC. Translating it yields CARGGDRWSGEQYF.

The chain couples TRBV7-8 to TRBJ2-7; D is ambiguous. Germline CDR1 SGHVS, CDR2 FQNEAQ. This CDR3 has 14 residues. Between the trimmed V and J ends, which lost 5 bases and 5 bases, there was a span of 16 bases. CDR3 sequence: CASSPRTENHEQYF. The CDR3 DNA follows: TGTGCCAGCAGCCCCCGGACCGAGAACCACGAGCAGTACTTC.

The chain is built from TRBV27 and TRBJ1-3; a weak D match, TRBD1 (6 bases). From germline, CDR1 is MNHEY and CDR2 SMNVEV (reference sequence). Trimming left V 6 bases short and J 0 bases short, with 12 bases between. This CDR3 comprises 15 residues. CDR3 sequence reads: CASRAGAFSGNTIYF. CDR3 nucleotides: TGTGCCAGCAGGGCAGGGGCCTTCTCTGGAAACACCATATATTTT.

This chain links TRBV27 with TRBJ2-1; D gene unclear. Germline-derived CDR1 and CDR2 are MNHEY and SMNVEV (reference sequence). The V end lost 2 bases, the J end lost 2 bases, and 7 bases lay between the germline ends. This CDR3 spans 14 amino acids. The CDR3 sequence: CASSLESPYNEQFF. The CDR3 DNA reads as TGTGCCAGCAGTTTAGAAAGCCCCTACAATGAGCAGTTCTTC.

The chain combines TRBV7-9 with TRBJ2-5, with TRBD2 matching over 9 bases. Trimming cost V 2 bases and J 4 bases; bases outside gene matches: 11. Germline V CDR1 and CDR2: SEHNR, FQNEAQ (reference sequence). The length of the CDR3 is 17 residues. This CDR3 reads CASSLPSGGRARETQYF. For the CDR3, the DNA is TGTGCCAGCAGCTTACCCTCTGGCGGGAGGGCCCGAGAGACCCAGTACTTC.

The table lists this clone with a count of one. The chain uses TRBV29-1 and TRBJ1-2; D is unresolved. The V gene lost 2 bases and the J gene lost 11 bases, with 24 bases spanning the gap. Germline-derived CDR1 and CDR2 are SQVTM and ANQGSEA. This CDR3 comprises 15 residues. The CDR3 DNA is TGCAGCGTTGAAACCGTCCAGGTGACATCCCCCCTTTACACCTTC. Translated, it gives CSVETVQVTSPLYTF.

For the CDR3, the DNA is TGTGCCAGCAGTGAGGGGCTACGACTAGCGGGAGGGGAGACCCAGTACTTC. It yields the protein CASSEGLRLAGGETQYF. V and J are TRBV6-1 and TRBJ2-5, with 14 bases aligning to TRBD2. There are 17 residues in the CDR3. CDR1 is MNHNS and CDR2 is SASEGT in the germline V gene. V dropped 3 bases and J dropped 5; count of bases not matched to a gene: 8.